This T cell receptor (beta chain) was sequenced during a study of OX40 agonist ivuxolimab in advanced cancers. The CDR3 extends over 16 amino acids. After removal of 4 bases from V and 5 bases from J, the junction contained 7 bases not matched to a gene. Germline values: CDR1 SGHDT, CDR2 YYEEEE. This clone has more than one count but fewer than ten. Produced via immunoSEQ multiplex PCR; TCRdb's table is partial and in-frame only. Seen here are some 62,000 clones, about 90% observed once, and the top ten hold about 5%. This clonotype was sampled from an adult with an advanced solid tumor such as melanoma, head and neck, liver or kidney cancer. The chain links TRBV5-6 to TRBJ2-2, with 11 nucleotides matching TRBD2. Sequencing was performed on CD4+ or CD8+ T cells sorted from blood, taken in a trial of the OX40 agonist ivuxolimab. The CDR3 sequence: CASSGLAGGGTGELFF. The CDR3, as DNA: TGTGCCAGCAGCGGGCTAGCGGGAGGCGGAACCGGGGAGCTGTTTTTT.